This T cell receptor (beta chain) derives from a study of blood T cell repertoires in COVID-19. Across the study: The study drew acute and convalescent COVID-19 samples from the United States, Italy and Spain.

Profiled with immunoSEQ multiplex PCR; TCRdb holds only in-frame clones, not every one. The profile covers tens of thousands of clones, with about 80% appearing a single time and roughly 13% taken by the ten largest. V shed 3 bases and J 0 bases; nucleotides not matched to a gene: 7. Germline lookup yields CDR1 GTSNPN and CDR2 SVGIG (reference sequence). This CDR3 has 16 residues. This rearrangement joins TRBV30 to TRBJ1-4; 7 bases map to TRBD1. The source is a human donor in a cohort sampled during active COVID-19. Sequenced input: peripheral blood. CDR3 DNA: TGTGCCTGGAGGCCGACAGGGATTGCAACTAATGAAAAACTGTTTTTT. Translation gives CAWRPTGIATNEKLFF.